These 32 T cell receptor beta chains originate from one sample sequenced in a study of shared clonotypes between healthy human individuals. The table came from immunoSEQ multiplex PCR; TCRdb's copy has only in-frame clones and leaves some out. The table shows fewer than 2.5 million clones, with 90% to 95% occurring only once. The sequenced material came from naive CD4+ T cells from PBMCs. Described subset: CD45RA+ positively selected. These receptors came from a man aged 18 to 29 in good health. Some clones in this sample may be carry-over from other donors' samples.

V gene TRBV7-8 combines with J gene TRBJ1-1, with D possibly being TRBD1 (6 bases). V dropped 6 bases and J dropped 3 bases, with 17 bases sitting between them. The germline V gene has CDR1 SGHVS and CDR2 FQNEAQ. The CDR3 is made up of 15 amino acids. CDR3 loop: CASRQQTGVDTEAFF. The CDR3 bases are TGTGCCAGCAGACAACAGACAGGCGTCGACACTGAAGCTTTCTTT.

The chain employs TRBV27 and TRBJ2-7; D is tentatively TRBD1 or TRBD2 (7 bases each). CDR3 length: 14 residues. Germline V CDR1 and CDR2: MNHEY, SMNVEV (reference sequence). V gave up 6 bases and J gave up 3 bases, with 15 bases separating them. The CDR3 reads CASRKQGTNYEQYF. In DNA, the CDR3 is TGTGCCAGCAGGAAACAGGGGACTAACTACGAGCAGTACTTC.

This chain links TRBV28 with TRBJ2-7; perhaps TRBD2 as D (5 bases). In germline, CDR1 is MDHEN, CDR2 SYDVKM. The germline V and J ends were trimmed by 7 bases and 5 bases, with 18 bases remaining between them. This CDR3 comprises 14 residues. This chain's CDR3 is CASTLTSRVHEQYF. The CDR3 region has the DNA TGTGCCAGCACCTTAACATCGAGGGTCCACGAGCAGTACTTC.

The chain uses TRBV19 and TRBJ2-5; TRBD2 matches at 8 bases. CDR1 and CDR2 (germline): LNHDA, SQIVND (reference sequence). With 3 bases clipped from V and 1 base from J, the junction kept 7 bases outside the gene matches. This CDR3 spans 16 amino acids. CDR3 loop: CASSIVAGTIQETQYF. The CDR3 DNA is TGTGCCAGTAGTATCGTAGCGGGGACTATCCAAGAGACCCAGTACTTC.

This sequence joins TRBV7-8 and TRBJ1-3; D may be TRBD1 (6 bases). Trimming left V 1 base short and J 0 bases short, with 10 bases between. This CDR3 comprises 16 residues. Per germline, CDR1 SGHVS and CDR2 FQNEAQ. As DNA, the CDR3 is TGTGCCAGCAGCTTAGACAGGGTCCGCTCTGGAAACACCATATATTTT. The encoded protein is CASSLDRVRSGNTIYF.

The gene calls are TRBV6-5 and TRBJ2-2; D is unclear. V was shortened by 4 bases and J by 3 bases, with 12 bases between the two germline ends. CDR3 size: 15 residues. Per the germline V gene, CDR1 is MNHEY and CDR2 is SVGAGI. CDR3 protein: CASSFLGPDTGELFF. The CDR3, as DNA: TGTGCCAGCAGTTTCCTAGGGCCCGACACCGGGGAGCTGTTTTTT.

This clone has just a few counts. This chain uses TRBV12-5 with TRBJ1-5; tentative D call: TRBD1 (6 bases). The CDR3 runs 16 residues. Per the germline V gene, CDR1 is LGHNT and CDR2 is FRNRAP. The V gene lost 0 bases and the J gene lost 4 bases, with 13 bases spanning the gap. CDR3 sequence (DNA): TGTGCTAGTGGTTTGGTACATTGGCAGGGGAATCAGCCCCAGCATTTT. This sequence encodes CASGLVHWQGNQPQHF.

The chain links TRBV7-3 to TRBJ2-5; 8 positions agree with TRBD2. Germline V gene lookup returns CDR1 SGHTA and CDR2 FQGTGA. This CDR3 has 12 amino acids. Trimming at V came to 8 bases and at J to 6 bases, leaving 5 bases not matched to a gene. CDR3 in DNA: TGTGCCAGCGAAGGCGGGGGGAAGACCCAGTACTTC. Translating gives CASEGGGKTQYF.

The CDR3 nucleotides are TGTGCCAGCATTAGGGACCTCGGATATGGCTACACCTTC. Translation: CASIRDLGYGYTF. J is TRBJ1-2 and V is TRBV28; possible D gene TRBD1, 5 bases. The CDR3 runs 13 residues. CDR1 and CDR2 (germline): MDHEN, SYDVKM. The V end was cut by 7 bases, the J end by 5 bases, with 14 bases between.

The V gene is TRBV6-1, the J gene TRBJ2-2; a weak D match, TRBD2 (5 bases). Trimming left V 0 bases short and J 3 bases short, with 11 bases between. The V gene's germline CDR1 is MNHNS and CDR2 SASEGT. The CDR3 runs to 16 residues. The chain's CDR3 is CASSEAKDFYTGELFF. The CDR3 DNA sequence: TGTGCCAGCAGTGAAGCAAAGGACTTTTACACCGGGGAGCTGTTTTTT.

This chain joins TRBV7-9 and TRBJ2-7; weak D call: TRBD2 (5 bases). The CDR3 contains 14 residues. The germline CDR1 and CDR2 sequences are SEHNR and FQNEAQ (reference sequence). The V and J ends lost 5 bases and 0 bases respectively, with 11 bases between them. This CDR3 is CASSPDGLSYEQYF. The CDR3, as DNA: TGTGCCAGCAGCCCCGACGGACTCTCCTACGAGCAGTACTTC.

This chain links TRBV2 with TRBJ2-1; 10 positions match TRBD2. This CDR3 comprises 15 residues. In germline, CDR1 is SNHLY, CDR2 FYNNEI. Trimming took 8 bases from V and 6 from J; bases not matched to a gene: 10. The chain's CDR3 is CASRRSGRAVNEQFF. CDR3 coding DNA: TGTGCCAGCCGCCGAAGCGGGAGGGCTGTCAATGAGCAGTTCTTC.

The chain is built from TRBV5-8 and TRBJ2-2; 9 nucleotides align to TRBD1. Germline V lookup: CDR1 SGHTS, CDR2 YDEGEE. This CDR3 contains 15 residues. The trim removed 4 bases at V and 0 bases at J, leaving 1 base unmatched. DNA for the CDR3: TGTGCCAGCAGCCGACAGGGGGCGAACACCGGGGAGCTGTTTTTT. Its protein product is CASSRQGANTGELFF. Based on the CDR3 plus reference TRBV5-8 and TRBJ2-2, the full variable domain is EAGVTQSPTHLIKTRGQQATLRCSPISGHTSVYWYQQALGLGLQFLLWYDEGEERNRGNFPPRFSGRQFPNYSSELNVNALELEDSALYLCASSRQGANTGELFFGEGSRLTVL.

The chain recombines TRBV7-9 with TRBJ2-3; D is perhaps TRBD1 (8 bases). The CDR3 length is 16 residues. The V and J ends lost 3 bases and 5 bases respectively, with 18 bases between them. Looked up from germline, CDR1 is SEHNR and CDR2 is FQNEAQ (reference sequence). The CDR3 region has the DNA TGTGCCAGCAGCTTCCGAGGGACAGGCGGGGGAGATACGCAGTATTTT. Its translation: CASSFRGTGGGDTQYF.

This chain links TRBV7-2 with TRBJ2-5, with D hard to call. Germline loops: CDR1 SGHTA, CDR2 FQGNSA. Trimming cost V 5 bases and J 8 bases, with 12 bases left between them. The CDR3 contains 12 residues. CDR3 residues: CASSRNRETQYF. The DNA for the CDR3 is TGTGCCAGCAGCCGTAATAGGGAAACCCAGTACTTC.

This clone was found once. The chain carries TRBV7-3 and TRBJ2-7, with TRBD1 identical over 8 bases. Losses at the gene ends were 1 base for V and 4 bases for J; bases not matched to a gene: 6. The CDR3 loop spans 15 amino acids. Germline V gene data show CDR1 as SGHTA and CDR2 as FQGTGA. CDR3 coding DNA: TGTGCCAGCAGCTTAAAGAGGACAGGGACTTACGAGCAGTACTTC. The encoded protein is CASSLKRTGTYEQYF.

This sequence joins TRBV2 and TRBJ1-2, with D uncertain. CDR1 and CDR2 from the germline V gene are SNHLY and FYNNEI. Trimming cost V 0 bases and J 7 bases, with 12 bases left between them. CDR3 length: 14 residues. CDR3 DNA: TGTGCCAGCAGTGAAGCCCCCGGTTTAGGTGGCTACACCTTC. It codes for CASSEAPGLGGYTF.

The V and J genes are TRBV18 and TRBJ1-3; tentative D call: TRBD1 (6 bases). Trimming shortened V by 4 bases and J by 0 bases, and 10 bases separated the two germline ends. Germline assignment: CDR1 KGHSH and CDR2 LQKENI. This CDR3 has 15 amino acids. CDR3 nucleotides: TGTGCCAGCTCACAAGGACAGAGCTCTGGAAACACCATATATTTT. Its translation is CASSQGQSSGNTIYF. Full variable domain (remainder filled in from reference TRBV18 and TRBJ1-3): NAGVMQNPRHLVRRRGQEARLRCSPMKGHSHVYWYRQLPEEGLKFMVYLQKENIIDESGMPKERFSAEFPKEGPSILRIQQVVRGDSAAYFCASSQGQSSGNTIYFGEGSWLTVV.

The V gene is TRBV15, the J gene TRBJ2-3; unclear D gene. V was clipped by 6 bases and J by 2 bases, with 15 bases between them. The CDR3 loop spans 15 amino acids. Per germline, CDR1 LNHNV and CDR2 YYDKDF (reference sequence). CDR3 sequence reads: CATSHPPRTTDTQYF. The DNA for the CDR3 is TGTGCCACCAGTCACCCTCCCAGGACCACAGATACGCAGTATTTT.

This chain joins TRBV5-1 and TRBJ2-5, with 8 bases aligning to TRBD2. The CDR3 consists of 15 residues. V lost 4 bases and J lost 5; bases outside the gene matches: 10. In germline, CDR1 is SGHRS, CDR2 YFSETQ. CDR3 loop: CASSPRIAGLETQYF. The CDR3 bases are TGCGCCAGCAGCCCGCGAATAGCGGGATTGGAGACCCAGTACTTC.

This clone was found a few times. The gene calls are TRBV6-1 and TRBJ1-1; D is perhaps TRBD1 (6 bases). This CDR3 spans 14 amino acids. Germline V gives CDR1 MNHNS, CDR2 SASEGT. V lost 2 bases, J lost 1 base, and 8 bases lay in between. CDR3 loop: CASSEHRENTEAFF. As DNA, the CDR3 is TGTGCCAGCAGTGAACACAGGGAGAACACTGAAGCTTTCTTT.

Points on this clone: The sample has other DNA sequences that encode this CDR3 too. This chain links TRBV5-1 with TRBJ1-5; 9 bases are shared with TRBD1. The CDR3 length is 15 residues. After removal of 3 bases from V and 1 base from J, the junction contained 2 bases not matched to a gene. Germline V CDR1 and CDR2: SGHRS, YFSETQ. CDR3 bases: TGCGCCAGCAGCTCAGGACAGGGGAGCAATCAGCCCCAGCATTTT. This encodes CASSSGQGSNQPQHF.

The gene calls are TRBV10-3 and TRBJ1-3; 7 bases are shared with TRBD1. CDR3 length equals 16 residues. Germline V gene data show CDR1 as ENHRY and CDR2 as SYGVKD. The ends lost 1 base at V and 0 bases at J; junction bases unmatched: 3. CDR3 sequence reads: CAISEWTGFSGNTIYF. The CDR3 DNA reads TGTGCCATCAGTGAGTGGACAGGTTTCTCTGGAAACACCATATATTTT.

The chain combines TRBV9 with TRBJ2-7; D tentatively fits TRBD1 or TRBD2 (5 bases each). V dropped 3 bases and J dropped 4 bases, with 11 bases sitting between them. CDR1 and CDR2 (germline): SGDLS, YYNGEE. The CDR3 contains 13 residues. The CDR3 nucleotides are TGTGCCAGCAGCGGAAGGGACGGGTACGAGCAGTACTTC. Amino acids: CASSGRDGYEQYF.

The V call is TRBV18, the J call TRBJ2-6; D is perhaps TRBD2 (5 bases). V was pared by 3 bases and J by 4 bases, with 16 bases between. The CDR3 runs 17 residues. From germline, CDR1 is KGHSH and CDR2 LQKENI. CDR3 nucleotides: TGTGCCAGCTCACCCCCTCAACCGGGGTCCGGGGCCAACGTCCTGACTTTC. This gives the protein CASSPPQPGSGANVLTF.

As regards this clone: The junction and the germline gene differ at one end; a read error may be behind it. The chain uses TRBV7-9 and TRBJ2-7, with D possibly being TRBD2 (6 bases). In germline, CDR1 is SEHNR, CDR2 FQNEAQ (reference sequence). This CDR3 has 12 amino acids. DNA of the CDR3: TGTGCCAGCAGCCTAAACGGGGCTCGGGAGAACTTC. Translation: CASSLNGARENF.

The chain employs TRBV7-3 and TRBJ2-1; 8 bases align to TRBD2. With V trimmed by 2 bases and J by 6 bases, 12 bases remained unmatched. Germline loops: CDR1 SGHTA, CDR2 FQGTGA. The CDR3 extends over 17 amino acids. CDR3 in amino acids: CASSLRPSGGRTNEQFF. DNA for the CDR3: TGTGCCAGCAGCTTACGTCCTTCGGGCGGGAGGACCAATGAGCAGTTCTTC. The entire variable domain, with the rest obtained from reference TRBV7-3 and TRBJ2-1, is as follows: GAGVSQTPSNKVTEKGKYVELRCDPISGHTALYWYRQSLGQGPEFLIYFQGTGAADDSGLPNDRFFAVRPEGSVSTLKIQRTERGDSAVYLCASSLRPSGGRTNEQFFGPGTRLTVL.

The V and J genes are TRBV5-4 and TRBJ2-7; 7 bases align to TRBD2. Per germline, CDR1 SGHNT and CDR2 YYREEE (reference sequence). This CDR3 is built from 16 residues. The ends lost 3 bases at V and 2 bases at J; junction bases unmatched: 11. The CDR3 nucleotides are TGTGCCAGCAGCTGGGGGGGTGGAGGGTTTGCCTACGAGCAGTACTTC. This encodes CASSWGGGGFAYEQYF. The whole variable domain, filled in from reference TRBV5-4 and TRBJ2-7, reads ETGVTQSPTHLIKTRGQQVTLRCSSQSGHNTVSWYQQALGQGPQFIFQYYREEENGRGNFPPRFSGLQFPNYSSELNVNALELDDSALYLCASSWGGGGFAYEQYFGPGTRLTVT.

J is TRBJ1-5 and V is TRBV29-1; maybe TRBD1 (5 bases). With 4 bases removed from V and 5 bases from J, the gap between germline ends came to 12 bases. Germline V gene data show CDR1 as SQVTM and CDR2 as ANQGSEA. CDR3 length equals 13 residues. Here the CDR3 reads CSVAGTEHQPQHF. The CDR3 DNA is TGCAGCGTTGCCGGGACGGAACATCAGCCCCAGCATTTT.

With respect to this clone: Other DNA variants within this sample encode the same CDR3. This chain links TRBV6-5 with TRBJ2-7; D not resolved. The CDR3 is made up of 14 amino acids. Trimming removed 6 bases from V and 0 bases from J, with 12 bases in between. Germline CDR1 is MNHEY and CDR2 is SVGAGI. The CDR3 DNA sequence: TGTGCCAGCAGCCGGACGGTCAGCTCCTACGAGCAGTACTTC. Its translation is CASSRTVSSYEQYF.

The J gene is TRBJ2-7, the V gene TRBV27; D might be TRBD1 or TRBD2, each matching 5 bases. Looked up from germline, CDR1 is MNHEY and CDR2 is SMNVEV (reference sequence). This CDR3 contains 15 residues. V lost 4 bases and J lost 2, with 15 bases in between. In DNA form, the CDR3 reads TGTGCCAGCAGTTGGGCCCCGGGGCAGACCTACGAGCAGTACTTC. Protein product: CASSWAPGQTYEQYF.

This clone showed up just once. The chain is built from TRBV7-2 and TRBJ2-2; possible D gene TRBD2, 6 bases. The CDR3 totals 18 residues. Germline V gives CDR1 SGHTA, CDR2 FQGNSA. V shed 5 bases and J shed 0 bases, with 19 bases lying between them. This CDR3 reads CASSVTPMGGPNTGELFF. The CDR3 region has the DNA TGTGCCAGCAGCGTCACCCCAATGGGAGGACCGAACACCGGGGAGCTGTTTTTT.